The 5 T cell receptor beta chains reported below all come from one sample, sequenced in a study of Graves' ophthalmopathy and Graves' hyperthyroidism. RNA transcripts were the source from which TCR beta CDR3 regions were amplified. The authors performed first-round RT-PCR with HTBI primers and then a second-round multiplex PCR. TCRdb reprocessed the multiplex PCR reads via MiXCR and lists one record per CDR3 protein. The table includes approximately 45,000 distinct CDR3 sequences, about 50% detected once. Sequenced sample: peripheral blood. The receptors were sampled from an adult man with Graves' ophthalmopathy.

This rearrangement joins TRBV7-3 to TRBJ2-1, with TRBD2 as a possible D gene (5 bases). The CDR3 is made up of 14 amino acids. Germline V gives CDR1 SGHTA, CDR2 FQGTGA. Trimming left V 3 bases short and J 9 bases short, with 15 bases between. CDR3 coding DNA: TGTGCCAGCAGCTTCAGCGGACTCCCCAGTGAGCAGTTCTTC. As protein: CASSFSGLPSEQFF. Based on the CDR3 plus reference TRBV7-3 and TRBJ2-1, the full variable domain is GAGVSQTPSNKVTEKGKYVELRCDPISGHTALYWYRQSLGQGPEFLIYFQGTGAADDSGLPNDRFFAVRPEGSVSTLKIQRTERGDSAVYLCASSFSGLPSEQFFGPGTRLTVL.

This chain links TRBV24-1 with TRBJ1-2, with TRBD1 identical over 7 bases. Germline CDR1 and CDR2: KGHDR and SFDVKD. V shed 3 bases, J shed 4 bases, and the junction held 4 bases outside the gene matches. This CDR3 spans 14 amino acids. The CDR3 here is CATSDTGATYGYTF. The CDR3, as DNA: TGTGCCACCAGTGATACAGGGGCTACCTATGGCTACACCTTC.

Details on this clonotype: One end of the junction is discordant with germline, which a read error may explain. V gene TRBV12-3 or TRBV12-4 combines with J gene TRBJ1-1; D possibly corresponds to TRBD1 (6 bases). The CDR3 contains 13 residues. CDR3 loop: CASRETGRTEAPF. The DNA of the CDR3 is TGTGCCAGCAGAGAAACAGGGCGCACTGAAGCTCCCTTT.

This clonotype occurred many times. This chain uses TRBV7-6 with TRBJ2-5; either TRBD1 or TRBD2 may fit D (6 bases each). The CDR3 has 16 residues. V dropped 1 base and J dropped 4 bases, with 16 bases sitting between them. Germline V gene lookup returns CDR1 SGHVS and CDR2 FNYEAQ. The CDR3 bases are TGTGCCAGCAGCTTAGGAACAGGGATGGGAGGAGAGACCCAGTACTTC. It encodes CASSLGTGMGGETQYF.

At least ten counts were recorded for this clonotype. The rearrangement joins TRBV6-6 to TRBJ1-5; perhaps TRBD1 as D (6 bases). This CDR3 has 14 residues. Trimming pared 5 bases from V and 7 bases from J, leaving 15 bases between. Germline lookup yields CDR1 MNHNY and CDR2 SVGAGI (reference sequence). The CDR3: CASSEQGVGQPQHF. CDR3 nucleotides: TGTGCCAGCAGTGAACAGGGAGTCGGCCAGCCCCAGCATTTT.